This TCR beta chain was identified during a study of blood T cell repertoires in COVID-19. Background on the study: In each case, the material was cDNA or gDNA derived from T cells, B-cell-depleted T cells, or PBMCs.

Study processing details: Reference gene primers were amplified, and this amplification served to estimate nucleated cell counts. Here immunoSEQ multiplex PCR was the method, and the copy in TCRdb shows in-frame clones only, minus some. The V and J calls and clone size come from that table; D and trimming were worked out from the DNA. This sample yields 30,000 or so clones, of which 82% are seen a single time; 40% to 50% belongs to the top ten. The sample was peripheral blood. The clonotype comes from a man older than 75 with active or convalescent COVID-19.

In DNA, the CDR3 is TGTGCCAGTAGTATGAGGGGGAAGCGAGGCTACACCTTC. It specifies CASSMRGKRGYTF. This chain connects TRBV19 to TRBJ1-2; possible D gene TRBD1, 6 bases. The CDR3 is 13 residues long. Trimming removed 3 bases from V and 8 bases from J, with 13 bases in between. Germline CDR1 LNHDA, CDR2 SQIVND (reference sequence).